This T cell receptor (beta chain) was sequenced for a study of cytomegalovirus exposure and HLA in healthy donors. Study results and limitations: According to a later analysis, TCR clusters from the first cohort tended to co-occur in the 100 to 150 validation repertoires.

The assay was immunoSEQ multiplex PCR, and TCRdb's table has in-frame clones only and misses some. The sample has under 65,000 clones; around 90% are singletons. As concerns this clone: The antigen is not known.

The validation cohort, a group of 100 to 150 subjects, included the donors and was separate from the approximately 680-subject first cohort. V was pared by 7 bases and J by 3 bases, with 8 bases of the junction left unmatched. Germline V gene sequence: CDR1 MNHNS, CDR2 SASEGT. The CDR3 is made up of 15 amino acids. This chain uses TRBV6-1 with TRBJ2-3, with 9 nucleotides matching TRBD2. Sequencing was done on a sample of PBMCs. The source is a woman under 30 in good health and CMV-seropositive. This CDR3 is CASTYPSGVTDTQYF. The CDR3 DNA sequence: TGTGCCAGCACTTATCCTAGCGGGGTTACAGATACGCAGTATTTT.